The 5 T cell receptor beta chains presented below share a single source sample, sequenced in a study of a mutant IDH1 vaccine in newly diagnosed glioma. Time point specified: week 11, during vaccination. Vaccination comprised doses that each held 300 ug of mutant IDH1 20-mer peptide, plus topical imiquimod. For these TCRs, the target antigens are not known. TCRdb keeps only in-frame clones here, not all; method: immunoSEQ multiplex PCR. The sample lists 95,000 to 120,000 clones, around 90% seen once, with 0.55% to 0.7% in the top ten. Material: PBMCs, obtained from a glioma patient whose treatment included an IDH1 peptide vaccine. The source of these receptors is a woman aged 45-60 years with glioma.

The rearrangement joins TRBV18 to TRBJ2-6; 16 nucleotides line up with TRBD2. CDR1 KGHSH and CDR2 LQKENI come from the germline V gene. This CDR3 has 18 amino acids. Trimming removed 3 bases from V and 6 bases from J; junction bases left unmatched: 5. Here the CDR3 DNA reads TGTGCCAGCTCACCGGGACTAGCGGGAGGGGAGGTGGCCAACGTCCTGACTTTC. This encodes CASSPGLAGGEVANVLTF.

CDR3 amino acids: CASSGDEQYF. The CDR3 DNA sequence: TGTGCCAGCAGCGGGGACGAGCAGTACTTC. V and J are TRBV9 and TRBJ2-5; no reliable D call. With the DNA end fitting TRBJ2-7 better, the J assignment may be wrong. This CDR3 spans 10 amino acids. Germline V gene data show CDR1 as SGDLS and CDR2 as YYNGEE.

Regarding this clone: A read error may account for a junction end that differs from germline. The chain recombines TRBV28 with TRBJ1-5, with D perhaps matching TRBD1 (5 bases). CDR3 length: 13 amino acids. Germline loops: CDR1 MDHEN, CDR2 SYDVKM. Here the CDR3 DNA reads TGTGCCAGCAGCTTATGGGGGAATCAGCCCCAGCATTTT. This sequence encodes CASSLWGNQPQHF.

The chain combines TRBV4-2 with TRBJ1-1, with D possibly being TRBD1 (6 bases). This CDR3 has 20 residues. The germline V gene has CDR1 LGHNA and CDR2 YNFKEQ. Trimming cost V 4 bases and J 3 bases, with 30 bases left between them. This CDR3 is CASSLKPLAPPGEEDTEAFF. CDR3 coding DNA: TGTGCCAGCAGCCTAAAACCTCTTGCCCCCCCAGGGGAAGAGGACACTGAAGCTTTCTTT.

The CDR3 loop is CASSLDRNQPQHF. The CDR3 DNA follows: TGTGCCAGCAGCCTTGACAGAAATCAGCCCCAGCATTTT. This chain joins TRBV5-8 and TRBJ1-5, with D possibly matching TRBD1 (5 bases). V lost 4 bases and J lost 4, with 9 bases in between. Germline loops: CDR1 SGHTS, CDR2 YDEGEE. The CDR3 is 13 amino acids.